This T cell receptor (beta chain) came from a study of blood T cell repertoires in COVID-19. Ages ranged from about 18 to 90 years, with residence in approximately 23 US areas. CDR3 length equals 14 residues. Germline V gene lookup returns CDR1 SGHNT and CDR2 YENEEA. Trimming pared 6 bases from V and 0 bases from J, leaving 12 bases between. Measured with immunoSEQ multiplex PCR; TCRdb has only the in-frame clones, and not every one. Among 200,000 to 250,000 clones listed, 83% were seen once. The sequence was obtained from a woman aged 45-65 years who had been exposed to COVID-19. This rearrangement joins TRBV11-3 to TRBJ2-7; possible D gene TRBD2, 6 bases. Sequenced: PBMCs or T cells enriched from blood (not recorded which). The CDR3 here is CASSSGGSSYEQYF. The CDR3 region has the DNA TGTGCCAGCAGTTCCGGGGGAAGCTCCTACGAGCAGTACTTC.